This T cell receptor (beta chain) is drawn from a study of CD8 T cells in ankylosing spondylitis. This clonotype has a count of ten or more. Germline loops: CDR1 SQVTM, CDR2 ANQGSEA. The CDR3 sequence is 12 residues long. From the 5' RACE reads, TCRdb called clonotypes with MiXCR, one entry per CDR3 protein. The sample has around 210,000 distinct CDR3 sequences; less than 9.5% are singletons. This sequence originates from a female donor with ankylosing spondylitis or in good health (not recorded which). V and J are TRBV29-1 and TRBJ1-2, with D possibly being TRBD1 (5 bases). The sequenced material came from blood, either unsorted or a sorted T cell fraction (not recorded which). CDR3 nucleotides: TGCAGGGGGGGGAACGGGCCCTATGGCTACACCTTC. This codes for CRGGNGPYGYTF.